The source of this TCR beta chain is a study of blood T cell repertoires in COVID-19. Across the study: Sites across the United States, Italy and Spain contributed samples from acute and convalescent COVID-19. From T cells, B-cell-depleted T cells, or PBMCs came the material, which was cDNA or gDNA.

In the original processing: Amplified reference gene primers provided the basis for estimating nucleated cell counts. Here immunoSEQ multiplex PCR was the method, and the copy in TCRdb shows in-frame clones only, minus some. That table gives V, J and clone size, and the DNA gave D and trimming. Here the sample spans tens of thousands of clones, 88% being singletons. Sequenced sample: peripheral blood. The sequence came from a human donor in a cohort sampled during active COVID-19.

The CDR3 here is CATSIRRDSPYEQYF. In DNA form, the CDR3 reads TGTGCCACCAGCATTAGAAGGGACAGCCCCTACGAGCAGTACTTC. V and J are TRBV15 and TRBJ2-7; 7 bases map to TRBD1. The ends lost 4 bases at V and 2 bases at J; junction bases unmatched: 8. CDR1 and CDR2 from the germline V gene are LNHNV and YYDKDF (reference sequence). The CDR3 totals 15 residues.